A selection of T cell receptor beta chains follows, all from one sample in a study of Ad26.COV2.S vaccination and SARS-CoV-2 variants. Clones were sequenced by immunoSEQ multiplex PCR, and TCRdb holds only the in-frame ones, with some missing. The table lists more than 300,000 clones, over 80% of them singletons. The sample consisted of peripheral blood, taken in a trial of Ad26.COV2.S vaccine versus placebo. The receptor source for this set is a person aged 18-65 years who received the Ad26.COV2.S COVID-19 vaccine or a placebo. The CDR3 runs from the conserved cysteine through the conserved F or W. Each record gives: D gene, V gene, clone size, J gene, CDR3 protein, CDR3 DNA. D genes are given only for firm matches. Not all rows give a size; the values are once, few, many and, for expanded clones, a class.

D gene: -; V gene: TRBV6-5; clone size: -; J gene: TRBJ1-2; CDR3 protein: CASSRVASYGYTF; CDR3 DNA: TGTGCCAGCAGCCGGGTCGCTTCCTATGGCTACACCTTC
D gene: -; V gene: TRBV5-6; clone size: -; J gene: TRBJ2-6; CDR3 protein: CASSSPGGKANVLTF; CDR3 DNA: TGTGCCAGCAGCTCTCCAGGGGGGAAGGCCAACGTCCTGACTTTC
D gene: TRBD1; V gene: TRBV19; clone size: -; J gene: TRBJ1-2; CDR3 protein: CASIGTGGAGGYTF; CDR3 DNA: TGTGCCAGTATCGGGACAGGGGGCGCGGGGGGCTACACCTTC
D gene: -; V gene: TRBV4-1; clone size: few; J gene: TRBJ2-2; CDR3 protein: CASSQVFGRSNTGELFF; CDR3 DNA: TGCGCCAGCAGCCAAGTGTTTGGACGTTCGAACACCGGGGAGCTGTTTTTT
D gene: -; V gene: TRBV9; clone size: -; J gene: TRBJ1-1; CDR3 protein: CASSAQRNTEAFF; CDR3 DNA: TGTGCCAGCAGCGCCCAGAGGAACACTGAAGCTTTCTTT
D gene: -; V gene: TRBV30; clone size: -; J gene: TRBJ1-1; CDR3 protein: CAWTQRGALLNTEAFF; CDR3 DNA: TGTGCCTGGACCCAGAGGGGTGCCCTTTTGAACACTGAAGCTTTCTTT
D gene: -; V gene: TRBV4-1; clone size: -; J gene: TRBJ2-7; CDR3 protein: CASSQAGDGYEQYF; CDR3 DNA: TGCGCCAGCAGCCAAGCTGGGGACGGCTACGAGCAGTACTTC
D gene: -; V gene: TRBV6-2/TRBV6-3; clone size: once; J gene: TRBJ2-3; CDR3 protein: CASSSRSAPGGDTQYF; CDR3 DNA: TGTGCCAGCAGTTCTCGTAGTGCCCCCGGGGGAGATACGCAGTATTTT
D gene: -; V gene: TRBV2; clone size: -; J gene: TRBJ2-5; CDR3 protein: CASTEYSETQYF; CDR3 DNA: TGTGCCAGCACCGAGTATTCGGAGACCCAGTACTTC
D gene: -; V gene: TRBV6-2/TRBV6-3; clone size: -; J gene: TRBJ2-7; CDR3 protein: CASSYSIAYEQYF; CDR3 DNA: TGTGCCAGCAGTTACTCGATAGCCTACGAGCAGTACTTC
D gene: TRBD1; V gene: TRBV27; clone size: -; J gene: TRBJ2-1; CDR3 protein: CASSTPDRAYNEQFF; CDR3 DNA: TGTGCCAGCAGCACCCCGGACAGGGCGTACAATGAGCAGTTCTTC
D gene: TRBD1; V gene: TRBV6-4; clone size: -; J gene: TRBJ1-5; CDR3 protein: CASSVPDRGRLWGNQPQHF; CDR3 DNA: TGTGCCAGCAGTGTCCCGGACAGGGGCCGCCTCTGGGGCAATCAGCCCCAGCATTTT
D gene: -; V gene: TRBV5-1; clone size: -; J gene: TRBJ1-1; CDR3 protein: CASSLLGAGTEAFF; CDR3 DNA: TGCGCCAGCAGCCTCTTAGGGGCAGGTACTGAAGCTTTCTTT
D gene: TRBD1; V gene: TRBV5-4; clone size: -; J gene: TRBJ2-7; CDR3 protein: CASSLGDRESYEQYF; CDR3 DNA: TGTGCCAGCAGCTTGGGGGACAGGGAGTCCTACGAGCAGTACTTC
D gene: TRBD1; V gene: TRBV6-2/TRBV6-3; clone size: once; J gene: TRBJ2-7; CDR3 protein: CASSDRGGYEQYF; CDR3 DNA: TGTGCCAGCAGCGACAGGGGGGGTTACGAGCAGTACTTC
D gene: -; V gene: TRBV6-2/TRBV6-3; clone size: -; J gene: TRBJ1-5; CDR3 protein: CASGLRDQPQHF; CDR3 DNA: TGTGCCAGCGGCCTACGTGATCAGCCCCAGCATTTT
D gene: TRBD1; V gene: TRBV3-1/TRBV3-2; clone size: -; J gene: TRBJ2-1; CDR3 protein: CASSQDSGGRGQFF; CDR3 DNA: TGTGCCAGCAGCCAAGATTCAGGGGGACGGGGGCAGTTCTTC